These 27 T cell receptor beta chains were sequenced from one sample in a study of blood T cells in healthy people across ages. Primers used in a second PCR of roughly 7 to 11 cycles were a sample-barcoded 5' primer and a J-beta primer mix. Each CDR3 protein gets one entry after TCRdb re-called the 5' RACE reads with MiXCR. In the table there are about 1 million distinct CDR3 sequences, almost 25% of which are singletons. The sample was also linked to a second study, of T cells of mothers and their children.

Sequenced: blood. The origin of the receptors is a girl aged 2-10 years in good health.

V usage is TRBV10-2 and J usage is TRBJ2-5; D possibly corresponds to TRBD2 (5 bases). The J call may be faulty, since TRBJ2-7 better matches the DNA end. Germline loops: CDR1 WSHSY, CDR2 SAAADI. The CDR3 sequence is 17 residues long. The CDR3 here is CASSESLGRTALYEQYF. Here the CDR3 DNA reads TGCGCCAGCAGTGAGTCGCTTGGGAGAACAGCTCTCTACGAGCAGTACTTC.

V usage is TRBV12-3 or TRBV12-4 and J usage is TRBJ1-6; D unresolved. Trimming took 6 bases from V and 4 from J, leaving 13 bases between them. The CDR3 contains 15 residues. CDR3 in DNA: TGTGCCAGCAGACCTGGTACAGTGTATAATTCACCCCTCCACTTT. It yields the protein CASRPGTVYNSPLHF.

CDR3 amino acids: CASSRTGLGETQYF. The CDR3 nucleotides are TGTGCCAGCAGCCGGACAGGGCTCGGAGAGACCCAGTACTTC. The V call is TRBV12-3 or TRBV12-4, the J call TRBJ2-5; 8 bases are a match to TRBD1. The J segment lost 4 bases and the V segment lost 6 bases, leaving 7 bases of the junction unmatched. The CDR3 is 14 amino acids.

This sequence joins TRBV12-3 or TRBV12-4 and TRBJ2-5; 9 bases match TRBD2. Trimming removed 3 bases from V and 5 bases from J; junction bases left unmatched: 7. The CDR3 loop spans 15 amino acids. Written as DNA, the CDR3 is TGTGCCAGCAGTTTCCGATTAGCGGGAGCGGAGACCCAGTACTTC. It translates to CASSFRLAGAETQYF.

This clonotype came up a few times. The chain recombines TRBV20-1 with TRBJ2-7; D possibly uses TRBD1 or TRBD2 (5 bases each). V lost 0 bases, J lost 6 bases, and 9 bases lay in between. The CDR3 is 12 amino acids. Germline V lookup: CDR1 DFQATT, CDR2 SNEGSKA (reference sequence). DNA for the CDR3: TGCAGTGCTAGAGATCGGGGCCCCGAGCAGTACTTC. Amino acids: CSARDRGPEQYF.

This chain links TRBV9 with TRBJ2-7; 8 bases match TRBD1. V dropped 3 bases and J dropped 1; count of bases not matched to a gene: 9. The CDR3 totals 16 residues. Germline CDR1 SGDLS, CDR2 YYNGEE. The CDR3 nucleotides read TGTGCCAGCAGCGACAACCCGGGACAGGATTCCTACGAGCAGTACTTC. Its protein product is CASSDNPGQDSYEQYF.

This clonotype was counted a few times. The genes are TRBV27 and TRBJ2-7, with 8 bases matching TRBD2. The CDR3 runs 16 residues. After removal of 3 bases from V and 0 bases from J, the junction contained 7 bases not matched to a gene. CDR1 and CDR2 (germline): MNHEY, SMNVEV (reference sequence). The CDR3: CASSLSAGGYSYEQYF. The CDR3 DNA reads TGTGCCAGCAGTTTGTCGGCGGGAGGTTACTCCTACGAGCAGTACTTC.

V usage is TRBV3-1 and J usage is TRBJ1-5; D not resolved. Germline V gives CDR1 LGHDT, CDR2 YNNKEL (reference sequence). V was trimmed by 3 bases and J by 9 bases, leaving 9 bases between them. This CDR3 region has 12 residues. The CDR3 DNA is TGTGCCAGCAGCCAGGGCGAGGGGCCCCAGCATTTT. Translating it yields CASSQGEGPQHF.

The J gene is TRBJ2-5, the V gene TRBV11-2; D not certain. This CDR3 region has 15 residues. The germline V and J ends were trimmed by 5 bases and 2 bases, with 15 bases remaining between them. Germline CDR1 is SGHAT and CDR2 is FQNNGV. The CDR3 nucleotides read TGTGCCAGCAGCCCCAAGACCCACTGGCAAGAGACCCAGTACTTC. This encodes CASSPKTHWQETQYF.

The chain combines TRBV7-9 with TRBJ1-4, with D unclear. V gave up 5 bases and J gave up 7 bases, with 14 bases separating them. The CDR3 spans 14 residues. Germline V lookup: CDR1 SEHNR, CDR2 FQNEAQ (reference sequence). In DNA, the CDR3 is TGTGCCAGCAGCCCGCCTACTTTTGGTGAAAAACTGTTTTTT. This translates into CASSPPTFGEKLFF.

The V and J genes are TRBV6-6 and TRBJ2-7, with a tentative D call TRBD1 (7 bases). CDR1 and CDR2 from the germline V gene are MNHNY and SVGAGI (reference sequence). V shed 10 bases and J shed 0 bases, with 16 bases lying between them. There are 14 residues in the CDR3. CDR3 coding DNA: TGTGCCACCTTAAGGCGGGACAGCTCCTACGAGCAGTACTTC. It encodes CATLRRDSSYEQYF.

This clonotype was detected a few times. The chain links TRBV29-1 to TRBJ2-5; D is uncertain. The CDR3 is 14 residues long. V lost 2 bases and J lost 2, with 12 bases in between. Germline V lookup: CDR1 SQVTM, CDR2 ANQGSEA. CDR3 DNA: TGCAGCGTTGAATCGGGCGGTCCTCAAGAGACCCAGTACTTC. Its protein product is CSVESGGPQETQYF.

The rearrangement joins TRBV10-3 to TRBJ2-1; D unclear. The CDR3 spans 17 residues. Germline-derived CDR1 and CDR2 are ENHRY and SYGVKD. Trimming removed 7 bases from V and 0 bases from J, with 19 bases in between. The CDR3 sequence: CAIKMGRRPYSYNEQFF. The CDR3 DNA reads TGTGCCATCAAGATGGGCAGGCGGCCTTACTCCTACAATGAGCAGTTCTTC.

This clonotype was seen a handful of times. The chain carries TRBV9 and TRBJ1-1, with D unclear. This CDR3 comprises 14 residues. V gave up 4 bases and J gave up 6 bases, with 16 bases separating them. CDR1 and CDR2 (germline): SGDLS, YYNGEE. CDR3 bases: TGTGCCAGCAGCAGTTTAGGCCCCCTCGCTGAAGCTTTCTTT. It is translated as CASSSLGPLAEAFF.

This chain joins TRBV5-6 and TRBJ1-5; 7 nucleotides agree with TRBD1. V lost 4 bases to trimming and J lost 5 bases; unmatched junction nucleotides: 9. Germline lookup yields CDR1 SGHDT and CDR2 YYEEEE. The CDR3 totals 15 residues. The CDR3 sequence is CASSLRDSRDQPQHF. CDR3 in DNA: TGTGCCAGCAGCCTGAGGGACAGTCGGGATCAGCCCCAGCATTTT.

The chain couples TRBV20-1 to TRBJ2-5, with TRBD1 matching 8 bases. Trimming at V came to 5 bases and at J to 2 bases, leaving 4 bases not matched to a gene. Per the germline V gene, CDR1 is DFQATT and CDR2 is SNEGSKA (reference sequence). The CDR3 runs to 13 residues. DNA of the CDR3: TGCAGTGCTTTCCGGGACAGGCAAGAGACCCAGTACTTC. It translates to CSAFRDRQETQYF.

The chain couples TRBV29-1 to TRBJ2-3; possibly TRBD2 for D (5 bases). This CDR3 comprises 14 residues. V was trimmed by 8 bases and J by 4 bases, leaving 19 bases between them. Germline V gives CDR1 SQVTM, CDR2 ANQGSEA. The DNA of the CDR3 is TGCAGCCATCACCGGGGATCTAGCTCAGATACGCAGTATTTT. It translates to CSHHRGSSSDTQYF.

This clonotype turned up a few times. Relative to the germline gene, one junction end is altered; a read error may explain this. The rearrangement uses TRBV6-6 and TRBJ2-1, with D unclear. CDR1 and CDR2 (germline): MNHNY, SVGAGI (reference sequence). The CDR3 loop spans 14 amino acids. The CDR3 coding sequence is TGTGCTAGCAGGCCCCTTACAGATCCCGATGAGCAGTTCTTC. This codes for CASRPLTDPDEQFF.

A few counts support this clonotype. The chain uses TRBV7-2 and TRBJ2-5; 8 nucleotides match TRBD2. The J call could be wrong; TRBJ2-1 is a better fit for the DNA end. The germline V gene has CDR1 SGHTA and CDR2 FQGNSA. There are 15 residues in the CDR3. The CDR3 protein is CASSLFGGAGYEQFF. CDR3 sequence (DNA): TGTGCCAGCAGCTTATTCGGGGGGGCTGGGTATGAGCAGTTCTTC.

This clonotype was detected ten times or more. V usage is TRBV7-9 and J usage is TRBJ2-7; D gene ambiguous. The CDR3 totals 13 residues. CDR1 is SEHNR, CDR2 FQNEAQ, per germline (reference sequence). With 5 bases removed from V and 1 base from J, the gap between germline ends came to 9 bases. The CDR3 sequence is CASSPVGSYEQYF. CDR3 sequence (DNA): TGTGCCAGCAGCCCCGTGGGGTCCTACGAGCAGTACTTC. Full variable domain (rest looked up from reference TRBV7-9 and TRBJ2-7): DTGVSQNPRHKITKRGQNVTFRCDPISEHNRLYWYRQTLGQGPEFLTYFQNEAQLEKSRLLSDRFSAERPKGSFSTLEIQRTEQGDSAMYLCASSPVGSYEQYFGPGTRLTVT.

V gene TRBV20-1 combines with J gene TRBJ2-7; a weak D match, TRBD2 (6 bases). There are 17 residues in the CDR3. V was trimmed by 2 bases and J by 1 base, leaving 21 bases between them. Germline V lookup: CDR1 DFQATT, CDR2 SNEGSKA (reference sequence). The CDR3 DNA reads TGCAGTGCTAGATCCCGGGCGGGAAAGGCAGGATCCTACGAGCAGTACTTC. This codes for CSARSRAGKAGSYEQYF.

CDR3 sequence: CASSPYRLAGGTDTQYF. For the CDR3, the DNA is TGTGCCAGCAGCCCTTACCGACTAGCGGGAGGTACAGATACGCAGTATTTT. The chain uses TRBV4-2 and TRBJ2-3, with 13 positions matching TRBD2. The J segment lost 3 bases and the V segment lost 4 bases, leaving 7 bases of the junction unmatched. Germline loops: CDR1 LGHNA, CDR2 YNFKEQ. This CDR3 has 17 residues.

The sample holds a few counts of this clonotype. V and J are TRBV7-8 and TRBJ1-1; possibly TRBD1 for D (5 bases). Germline V lookup: CDR1 SGHVS, CDR2 FQNEAQ. This CDR3 is 14 amino acids long. Trimming cost V 3 bases and J 10 bases, with 18 bases left between them. CDR3 coding DNA: TGTGCCAGCAGCTTCCGAAGGGGCGAGGGAGTAGCTTTCTTT. Protein: CASSFRRGEGVAFF.

In this sample, this clonotype turned up many times. The rearrangement links TRBV6-4 to TRBJ2-3; 8 bases are a match to TRBD2. V gave up 4 bases and J gave up 0 bases; unmatched junction bases: 0. The V gene's germline CDR1 is MRHNA and CDR2 SNTAGT. CDR3 size: 14 residues. CDR3: CASSASGSTDTQYF. The CDR3 DNA reads TGTGCCAGCAGTGCTAGCGGGAGCACAGATACGCAGTATTTT.

The chain links TRBV28 to TRBJ2-5; 9 bases fit TRBD1. The germline gives CDR1 MDHEN, CDR2 SYDVKM. Unmatched junction bases numbered 8, after V lost 6 bases and J lost 3 bases. CDR3 length: 15 amino acids. CDR3 sequence reads: CASSYPRTGEETQYF. CDR3 nucleotide sequence: TGTGCCAGCAGCTATCCTAGGACAGGGGAAGAGACCCAGTACTTC.

To note about this clonotype: At one end, the junction sequence differs from germline, possibly due to a read error. V is TRBV29-1 and J is TRBJ2-7; the D gene is possibly TRBD1 (6 bases). There are 11 residues in the CDR3. Per germline, CDR1 SQVTM and CDR2 ANQGSEA. Written as DNA, the CDR3 is TGCAGCGTTGATCAGGGGTGGGAGCAGTCCTTC. Protein product: CSVDQGWEQSF.

This clonotype was counted only a few times. J is TRBJ1-5 and V is TRBV9; D remains ambiguous. The CDR3 length is 15 residues. CDR1 is SGDLS and CDR2 is YYNGEE in the germline V gene. V shed 3 bases and J shed 1 base, with 11 bases lying between them. DNA of the CDR3: TGTGCCAGCAGCGCAAGGGTGGGGAGCAATCAGCCCCAGCATTTT. It yields the protein CASSARVGSNQPQHF.